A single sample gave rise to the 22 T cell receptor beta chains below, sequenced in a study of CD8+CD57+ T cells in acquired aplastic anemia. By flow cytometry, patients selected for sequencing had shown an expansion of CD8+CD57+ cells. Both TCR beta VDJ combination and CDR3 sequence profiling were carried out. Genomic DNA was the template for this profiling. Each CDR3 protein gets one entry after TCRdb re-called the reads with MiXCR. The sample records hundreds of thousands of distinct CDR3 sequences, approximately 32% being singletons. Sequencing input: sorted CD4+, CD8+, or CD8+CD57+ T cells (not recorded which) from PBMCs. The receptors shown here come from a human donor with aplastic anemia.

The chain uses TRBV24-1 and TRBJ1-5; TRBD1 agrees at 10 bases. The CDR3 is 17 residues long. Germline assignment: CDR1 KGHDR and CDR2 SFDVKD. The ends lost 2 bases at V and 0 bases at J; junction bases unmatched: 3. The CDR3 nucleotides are TGTGCCACCAGTGATTGGGACAGGGGCAATAGCAATCAGCCCCAGCATTTT. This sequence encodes CATSDWDRGNSNQPQHF.

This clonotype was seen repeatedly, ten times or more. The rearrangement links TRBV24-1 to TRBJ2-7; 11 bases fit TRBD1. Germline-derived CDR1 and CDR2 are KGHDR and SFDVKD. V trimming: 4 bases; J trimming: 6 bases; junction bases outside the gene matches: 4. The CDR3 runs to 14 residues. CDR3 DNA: TGTGCCACCAGTGAAACCGGGACAGGGGGCGAGCAGTACTTC. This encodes CATSETGTGGEQYF.

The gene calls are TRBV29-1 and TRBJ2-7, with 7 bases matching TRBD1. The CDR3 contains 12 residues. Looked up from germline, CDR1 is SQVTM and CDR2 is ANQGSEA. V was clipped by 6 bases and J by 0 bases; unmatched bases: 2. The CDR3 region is CSVWDSSYEQYF. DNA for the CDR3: TGCAGCGTCTGGGACAGCTCCTACGAGCAGTACTTC.

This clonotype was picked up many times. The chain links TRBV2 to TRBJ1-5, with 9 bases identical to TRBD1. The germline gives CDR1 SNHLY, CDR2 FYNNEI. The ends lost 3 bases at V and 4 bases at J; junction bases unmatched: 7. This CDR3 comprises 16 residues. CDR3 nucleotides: TGTGCCAGCAGTGATCAGGGACAGGGCGCAAATCAGCCCCAGCATTTT. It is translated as CASSDQGQGANQPQHF.

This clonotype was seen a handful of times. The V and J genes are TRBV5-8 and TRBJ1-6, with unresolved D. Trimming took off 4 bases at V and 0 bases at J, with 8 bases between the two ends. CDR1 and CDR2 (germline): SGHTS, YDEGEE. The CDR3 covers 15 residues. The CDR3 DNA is TGTGCCAGCAGCCTCTCAAGCTCCTATAATTCACCCCTCCACTTT. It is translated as CASSLSSSYNSPLHF. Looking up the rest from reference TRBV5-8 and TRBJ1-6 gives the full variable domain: EAGVTQSPTHLIKTRGQQATLRCSPISGHTSVYWYQQALGLGLQFLLWYDEGEERNRGNFPPRFSGRQFPNYSSELNVNALELEDSALYLCASSLSSSYNSPLHFGNGTRLTVT.

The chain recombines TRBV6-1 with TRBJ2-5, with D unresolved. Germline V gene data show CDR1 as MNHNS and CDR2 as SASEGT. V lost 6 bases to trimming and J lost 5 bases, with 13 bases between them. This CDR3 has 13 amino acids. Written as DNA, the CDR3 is TGTGCCAGCAGCACAATACTCCGGGAGACCCAGTACTTC. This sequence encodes CASSTILRETQYF.

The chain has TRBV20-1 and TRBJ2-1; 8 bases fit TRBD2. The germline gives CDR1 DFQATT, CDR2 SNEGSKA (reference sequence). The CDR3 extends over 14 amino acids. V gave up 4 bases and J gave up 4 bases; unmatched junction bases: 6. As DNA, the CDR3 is TGCAGTGCTACGGGGGGGCGGGGGTACAATGAGCAGTTCTTC. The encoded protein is CSATGGRGYNEQFF.

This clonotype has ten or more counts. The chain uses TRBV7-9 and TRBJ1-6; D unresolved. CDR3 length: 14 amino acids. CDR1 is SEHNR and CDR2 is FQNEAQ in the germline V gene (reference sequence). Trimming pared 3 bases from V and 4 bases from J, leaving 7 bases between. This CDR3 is CASSFGQYNSPLHF. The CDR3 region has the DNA TGTGCCAGCAGCTTTGGGCAGTATAATTCACCCCTCCACTTT.

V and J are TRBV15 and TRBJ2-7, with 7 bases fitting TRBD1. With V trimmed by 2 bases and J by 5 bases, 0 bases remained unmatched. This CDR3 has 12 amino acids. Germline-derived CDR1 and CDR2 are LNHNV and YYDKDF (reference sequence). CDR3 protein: CATSRQGDEQYF. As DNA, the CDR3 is TGTGCCACCAGCAGACAGGGGGACGAGCAGTACTTC.

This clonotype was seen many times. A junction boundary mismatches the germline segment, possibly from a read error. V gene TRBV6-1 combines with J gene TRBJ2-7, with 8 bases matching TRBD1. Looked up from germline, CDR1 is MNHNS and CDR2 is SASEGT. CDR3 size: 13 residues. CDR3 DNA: TGTGCCAGCAGGGAAGACAGGGGTAGCAAGCAGTACTTC. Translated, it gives CASREDRGSKQYF.

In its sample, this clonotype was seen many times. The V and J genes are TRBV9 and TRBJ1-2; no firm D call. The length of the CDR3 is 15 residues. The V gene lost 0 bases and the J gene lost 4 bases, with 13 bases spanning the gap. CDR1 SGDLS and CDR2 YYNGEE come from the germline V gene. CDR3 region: CASSVAGANVYGYTF. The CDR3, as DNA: TGTGCCAGCAGCGTAGCGGGCGCTAACGTCTATGGCTACACCTTC.

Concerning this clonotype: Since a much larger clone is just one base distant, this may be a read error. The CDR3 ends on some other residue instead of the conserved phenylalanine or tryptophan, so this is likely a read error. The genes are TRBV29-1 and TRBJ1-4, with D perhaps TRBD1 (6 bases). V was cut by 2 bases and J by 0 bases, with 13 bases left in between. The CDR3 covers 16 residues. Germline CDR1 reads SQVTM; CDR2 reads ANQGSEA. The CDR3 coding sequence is TGCAGCGTTGAAACACAGGGACTAACAACTAATGAAAAACTGTTTCTT. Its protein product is CSVETQGLTTNEKLFL.

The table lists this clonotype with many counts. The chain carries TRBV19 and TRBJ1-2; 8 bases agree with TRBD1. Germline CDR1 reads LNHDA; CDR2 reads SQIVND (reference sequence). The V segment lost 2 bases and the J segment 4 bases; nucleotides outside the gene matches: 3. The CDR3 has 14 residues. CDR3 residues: CASSIFGTGYGYTF. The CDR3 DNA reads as TGTGCCAGTAGTATATTCGGGACAGGCTATGGCTACACCTTC. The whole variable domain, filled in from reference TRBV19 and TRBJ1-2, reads DGGITQSPKYLFRKEGQNVTLSCEQNLNHDAMYWYRQDPGQGLRLIYYSQIVNDFQKGDIAEGYSVSREKKESFPLTVTSAQKNPTAFYLCASSIFGTGYGYTFGSGTRLTVV.

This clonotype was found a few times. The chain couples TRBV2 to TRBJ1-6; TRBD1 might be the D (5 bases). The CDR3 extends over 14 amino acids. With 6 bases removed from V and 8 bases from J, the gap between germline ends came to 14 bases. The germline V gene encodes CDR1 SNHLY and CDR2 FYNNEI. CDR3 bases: TGTGCCAGCAGAGCCAGCAGGGTAGATTCACCCCTCCACTTT. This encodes CASRASRVDSPLHF. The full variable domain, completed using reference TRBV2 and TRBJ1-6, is EPEVTQTPSHQVTQMGQEVILRCVPISNHLYFYWYRQILGQKVEFLVSFYNNEISEKSEIFDDQFSVERPDGSNFTLKIRSTKLEDSAMYFCASRASRVDSPLHFGNGTRLTVT.

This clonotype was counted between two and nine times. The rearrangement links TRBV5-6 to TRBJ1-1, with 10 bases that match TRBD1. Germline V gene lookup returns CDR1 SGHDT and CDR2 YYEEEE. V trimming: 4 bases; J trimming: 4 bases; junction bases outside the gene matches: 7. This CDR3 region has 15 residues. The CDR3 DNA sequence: TGTGCCAGCAGCACCGGGACAGGGGCTGGCACTGAAGCTTTCTTT. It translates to CASSTGTGAGTEAFF.

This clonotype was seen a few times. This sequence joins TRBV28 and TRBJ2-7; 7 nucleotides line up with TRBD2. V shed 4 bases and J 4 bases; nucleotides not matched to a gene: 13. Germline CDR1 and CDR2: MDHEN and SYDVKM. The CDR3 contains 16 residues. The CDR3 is CASSSPSRTRWYEQYF. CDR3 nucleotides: TGTGCCAGCAGTTCCCCATCTCGGACTAGATGGTACGAGCAGTACTTC.

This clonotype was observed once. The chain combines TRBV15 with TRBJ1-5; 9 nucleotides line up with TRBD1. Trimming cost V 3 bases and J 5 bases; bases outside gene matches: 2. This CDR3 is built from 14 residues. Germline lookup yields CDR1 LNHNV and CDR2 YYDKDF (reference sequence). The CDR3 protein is CATSRRDRDQPQHF. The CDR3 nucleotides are TGTGCCACCAGCAGGAGGGACAGGGATCAGCCCCAGCATTTT.

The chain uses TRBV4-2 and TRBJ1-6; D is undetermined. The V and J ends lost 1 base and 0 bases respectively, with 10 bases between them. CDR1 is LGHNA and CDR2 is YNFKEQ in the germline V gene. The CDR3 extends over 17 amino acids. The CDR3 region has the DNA TGTGCCAGCAGCCAAGGACACAGTTCCTCCTATAATTCACCCCTCCACTTT. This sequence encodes CASSQGHSSSYNSPLHF.

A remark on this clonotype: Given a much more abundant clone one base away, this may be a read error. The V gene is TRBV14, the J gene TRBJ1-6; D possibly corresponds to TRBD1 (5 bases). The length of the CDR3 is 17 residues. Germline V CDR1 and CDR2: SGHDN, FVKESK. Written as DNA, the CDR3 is TGTGCCTGCAGCCAAGATCGGAAGGGGCGCAGGGATTCACCCCTCCACTTT. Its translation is CACSQDRKGRRDSPLHF.

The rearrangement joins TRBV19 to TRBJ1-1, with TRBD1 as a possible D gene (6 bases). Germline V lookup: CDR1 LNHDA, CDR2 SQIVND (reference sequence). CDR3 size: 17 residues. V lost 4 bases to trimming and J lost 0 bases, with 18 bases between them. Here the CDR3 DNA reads TGTGCCAGTAGTAAATCCCAGGGGCGCGGCCTGAACACTGAAGCTTTCTTT. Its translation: CASSKSQGRGLNTEAFF.

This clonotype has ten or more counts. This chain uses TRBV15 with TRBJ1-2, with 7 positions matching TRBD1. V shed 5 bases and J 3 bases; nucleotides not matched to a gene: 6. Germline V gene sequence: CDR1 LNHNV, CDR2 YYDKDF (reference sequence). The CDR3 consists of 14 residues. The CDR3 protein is CATSGGGTDYGYTF. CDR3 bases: TGTGCCACCAGCGGGGGTGGGACAGACTATGGCTACACCTTC.

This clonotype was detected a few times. The CDR3 coding sequence is TGTGCCAGCAGCTCCACTCCGGGCACAGATACGCAGTATTTT. This gives the protein CASSSTPGTDTQYF. The chain employs TRBV7-6 and TRBJ2-3, with D uncertain. Trimming left V 4 bases short and J 1 base short, with 9 bases between. There are 14 residues in the CDR3. Germline loops: CDR1 SGHVS, CDR2 FNYEAQ.